This T cell receptor beta chain stems from a study of T-cell reconstitution after alpha-beta-depleted transplantation in children. Whole-study results and caveats: At the one-year point after transplant, T-cell counts and TCRbeta diversity were found to come mostly from T cells that had been newly produced. Some patients' high day-60 TCRbeta diversity was traced to surviving recipient T cells and thymic progenitors. Several hundred expanded graft clones reportedly gave rise to the alpha-beta T cells present about two months after transplant.

In its sample, this clonotype was seen a few times. Antigen specificity is unknown. The germline V and J ends were trimmed by 4 bases and 6 bases, with 13 bases remaining between them. CDR1 is SGHRS, CDR2 YFSETQ, per germline. The CDR3 sequence is 14 residues long. It was with unique molecular identifiers that the TCRbeta library was prepared. TCRdb re-called the PCR reads with MiXCR, one entry per CDR3 protein. The repertoire holds 250,000 to 400,000 distinct CDR3 sequences, with 23% as singletons. The chain employs TRBV5-1 and TRBJ2-2, with D unclear. Source: PBMCs, mostly from graft donor cells, taken 180 days after TCRalphabeta/CD19-depleted stem cell transplant. The TCR originated in a male patient younger than 18 who had a stem cell transplant for acute lymphoblastic leukemia, so the T cells may come from the graft donor. The CDR3 nucleotides are TGCGCCAGCAGCCCCCTAAACAATGCCGGGGAGCTGTTTTTT. Translated: CASSPLNNAGELFF.